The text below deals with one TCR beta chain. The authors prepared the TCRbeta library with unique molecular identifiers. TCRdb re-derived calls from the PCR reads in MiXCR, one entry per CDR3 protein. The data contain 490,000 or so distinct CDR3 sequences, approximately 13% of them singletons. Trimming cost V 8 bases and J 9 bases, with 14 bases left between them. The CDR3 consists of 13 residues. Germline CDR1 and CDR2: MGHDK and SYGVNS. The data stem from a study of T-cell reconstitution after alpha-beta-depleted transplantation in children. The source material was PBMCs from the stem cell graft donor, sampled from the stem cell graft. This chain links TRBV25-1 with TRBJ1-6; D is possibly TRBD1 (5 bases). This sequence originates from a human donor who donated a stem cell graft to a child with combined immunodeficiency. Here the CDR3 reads CASRPETASPLHF. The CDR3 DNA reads TGTGCCAGCCGACCCGAGACAGCTTCACCCCTCCACTTT.